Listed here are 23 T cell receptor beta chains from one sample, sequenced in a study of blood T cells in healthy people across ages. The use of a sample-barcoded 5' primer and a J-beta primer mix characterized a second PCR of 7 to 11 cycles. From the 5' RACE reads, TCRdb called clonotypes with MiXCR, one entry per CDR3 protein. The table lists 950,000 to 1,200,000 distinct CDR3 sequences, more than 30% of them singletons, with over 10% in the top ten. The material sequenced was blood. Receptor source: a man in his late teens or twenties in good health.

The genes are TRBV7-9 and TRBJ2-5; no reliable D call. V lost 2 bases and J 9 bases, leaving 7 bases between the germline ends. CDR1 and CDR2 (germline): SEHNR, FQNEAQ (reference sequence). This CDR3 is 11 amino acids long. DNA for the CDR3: TGTGCCAGCAGCTTATCCCGACCCCAGTACTTC. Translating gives CASSLSRPQYF.

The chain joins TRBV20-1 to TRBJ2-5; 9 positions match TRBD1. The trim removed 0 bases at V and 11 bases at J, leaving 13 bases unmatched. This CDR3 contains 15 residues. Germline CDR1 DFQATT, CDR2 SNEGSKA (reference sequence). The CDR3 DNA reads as TGCAGTGCTAGAGATGACGGGACAGGGAGGAAAGAGCAGTACTTC. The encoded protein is CSARDDGTGRKEQYF.

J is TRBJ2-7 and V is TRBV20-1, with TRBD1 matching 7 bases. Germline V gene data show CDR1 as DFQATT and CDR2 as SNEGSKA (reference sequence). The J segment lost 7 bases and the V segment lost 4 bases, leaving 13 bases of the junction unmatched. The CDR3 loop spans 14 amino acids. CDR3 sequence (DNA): TGCAGTGCTAAGGACAGGTTATCCTACAATGAGCAGTACTTC. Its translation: CSAKDRLSYNEQYF.

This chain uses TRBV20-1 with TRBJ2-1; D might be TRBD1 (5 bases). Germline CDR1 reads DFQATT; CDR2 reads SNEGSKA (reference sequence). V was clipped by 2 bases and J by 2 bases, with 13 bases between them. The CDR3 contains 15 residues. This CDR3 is CSARLLRGTYNEQFF. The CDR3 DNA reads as TGCAGTGCTAGACTTTTAAGGGGTACCTACAATGAGCAGTTCTTC.

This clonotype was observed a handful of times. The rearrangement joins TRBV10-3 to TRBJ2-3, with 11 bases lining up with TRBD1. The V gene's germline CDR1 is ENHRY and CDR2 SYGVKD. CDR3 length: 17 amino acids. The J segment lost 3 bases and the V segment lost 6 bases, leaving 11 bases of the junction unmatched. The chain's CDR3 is CAIRPQTGTGGTDTQYF. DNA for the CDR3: TGTGCCATCAGGCCCCAAACTGGGACAGGGGGGACAGATACGCAGTATTTT.

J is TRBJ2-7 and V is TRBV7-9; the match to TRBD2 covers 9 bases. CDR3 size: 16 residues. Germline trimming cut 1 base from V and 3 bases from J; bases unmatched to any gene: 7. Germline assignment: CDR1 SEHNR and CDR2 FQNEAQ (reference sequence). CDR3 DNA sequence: TGTGCCAGCAGCTTAGGTGTTAGCGGGGGCCTCTACGAGCAGTACTTC. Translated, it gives CASSLGVSGGLYEQYF.

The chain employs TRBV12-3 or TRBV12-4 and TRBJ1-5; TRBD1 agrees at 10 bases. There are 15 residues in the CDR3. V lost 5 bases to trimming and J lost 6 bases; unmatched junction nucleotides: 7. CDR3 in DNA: TGTGCCAGCAGTGGCTCCGGGACAGGGGCTCAGCCCCAGCATTTT. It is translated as CASSGSGTGAQPQHF.

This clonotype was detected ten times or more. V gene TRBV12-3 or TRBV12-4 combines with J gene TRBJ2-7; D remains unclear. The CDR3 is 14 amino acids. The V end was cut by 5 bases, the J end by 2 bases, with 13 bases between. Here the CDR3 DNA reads TGTGCCAGCAGTCAAGGAGTGGGCGCCTACGAGCAGTACTTC. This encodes CASSQGVGAYEQYF.

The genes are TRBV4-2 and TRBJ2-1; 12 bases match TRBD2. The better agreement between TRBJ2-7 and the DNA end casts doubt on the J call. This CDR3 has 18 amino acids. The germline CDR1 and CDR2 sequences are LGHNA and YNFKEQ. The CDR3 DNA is TGTGCCAGCAGCCAAGATGGCCTAGCGGGGGGGCCCTACAATGAGCAGTACTTC. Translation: CASSQDGLAGGPYNEQYF.

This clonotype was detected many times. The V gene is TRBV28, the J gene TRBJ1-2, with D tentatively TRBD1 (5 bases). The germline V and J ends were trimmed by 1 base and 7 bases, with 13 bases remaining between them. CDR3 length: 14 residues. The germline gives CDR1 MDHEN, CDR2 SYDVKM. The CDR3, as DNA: TGTGCCAGCAGTTTATCCGGGGGAGTTCCTGGCTACACCTTC. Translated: CASSLSGGVPGYTF.

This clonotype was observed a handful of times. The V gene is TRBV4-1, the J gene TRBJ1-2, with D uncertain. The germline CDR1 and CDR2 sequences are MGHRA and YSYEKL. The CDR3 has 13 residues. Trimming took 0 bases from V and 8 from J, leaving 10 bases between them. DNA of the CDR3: TGCGCCAGCAGCCAAGAGGATTGGGTAGGCTACACCTTC. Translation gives CASSQEDWVGYTF.

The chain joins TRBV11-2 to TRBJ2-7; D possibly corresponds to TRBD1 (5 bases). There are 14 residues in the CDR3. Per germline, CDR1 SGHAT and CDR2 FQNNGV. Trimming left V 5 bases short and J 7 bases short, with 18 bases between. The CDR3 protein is CASSQIFSGNEQYF. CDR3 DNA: TGTGCCAGCAGCCAAATTTTCTCAGGGAATGAGCAGTACTTC.

CDR3 in DNA: TGTGCCAGCAGCCTCCAGGGCTACGAGCGGTACTTC. It is translated as CASSLQGYERYF. V is TRBV12-3 or TRBV12-4 and J is TRBJ2-5; possibly TRBD1 for D (5 bases). The CDR3 length is 12 residues. V lost 6 bases to trimming and J lost 13 bases, with 18 bases between them.

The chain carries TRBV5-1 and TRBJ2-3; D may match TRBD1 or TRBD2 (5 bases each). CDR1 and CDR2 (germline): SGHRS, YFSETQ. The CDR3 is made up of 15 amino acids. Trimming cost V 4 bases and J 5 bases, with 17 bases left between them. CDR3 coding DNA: TGCGCCAGCAGCCCAGGATCCATGGGGGTAGATACGCAGTATTTT. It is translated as CASSPGSMGVDTQYF.

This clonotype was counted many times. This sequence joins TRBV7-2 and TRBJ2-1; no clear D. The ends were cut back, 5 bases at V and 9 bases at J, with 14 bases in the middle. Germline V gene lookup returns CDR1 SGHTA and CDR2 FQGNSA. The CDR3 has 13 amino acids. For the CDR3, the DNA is TGTGCCAGCAGCGAGTCCCATCGGAGTGAGCAGTTCTTC. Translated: CASSESHRSEQFF.

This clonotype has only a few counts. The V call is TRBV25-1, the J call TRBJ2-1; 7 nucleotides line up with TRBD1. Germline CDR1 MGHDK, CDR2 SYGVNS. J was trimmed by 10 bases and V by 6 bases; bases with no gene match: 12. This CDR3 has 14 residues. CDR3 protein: CASRDPTGKGEQFF. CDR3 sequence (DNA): TGTGCCAGCAGGGACCCGACAGGGAAAGGGGAGCAGTTCTTC.

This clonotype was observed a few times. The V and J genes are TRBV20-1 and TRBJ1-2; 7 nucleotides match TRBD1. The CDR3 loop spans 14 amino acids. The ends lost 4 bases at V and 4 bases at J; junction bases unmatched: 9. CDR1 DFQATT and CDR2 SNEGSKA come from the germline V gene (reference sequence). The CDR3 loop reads CSATRDSLPYGYTF. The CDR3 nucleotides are TGCAGTGCTACTAGGGACAGCCTCCCCTATGGCTACACCTTC.

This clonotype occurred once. DNA for the CDR3: TGCAGTCCTCAATTAAGGGACGGTGATAATAATGAGCAGTTCTTC. As protein: CSPQLRDGDNNEQFF. The gene calls are TRBV20-1 and TRBJ2-1, with D perhaps given as TRBD1 or TRBD2 (5 bases each). The length of the CDR3 is 15 residues. V gave up 8 bases and J gave up 7 bases, with 24 bases separating them. CDR1 and CDR2 (germline): DFQATT, SNEGSKA (reference sequence).

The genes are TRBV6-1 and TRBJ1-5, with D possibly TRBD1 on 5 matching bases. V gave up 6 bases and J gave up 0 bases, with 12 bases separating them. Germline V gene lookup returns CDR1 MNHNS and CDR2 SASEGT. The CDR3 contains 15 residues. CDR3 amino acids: CASRTVSYSNQPQHF. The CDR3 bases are TGTGCCAGCAGGACAGTTTCATATAGCAATCAGCCCCAGCATTTT.

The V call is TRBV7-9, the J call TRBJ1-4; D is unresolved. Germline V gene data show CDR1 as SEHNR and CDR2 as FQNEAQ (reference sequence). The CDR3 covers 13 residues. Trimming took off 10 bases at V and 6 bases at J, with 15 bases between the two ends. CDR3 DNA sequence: TGTGCCACTACGACGATCGGGTATGAAAAACTGTTTTTT. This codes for CATTTIGYEKLFF.

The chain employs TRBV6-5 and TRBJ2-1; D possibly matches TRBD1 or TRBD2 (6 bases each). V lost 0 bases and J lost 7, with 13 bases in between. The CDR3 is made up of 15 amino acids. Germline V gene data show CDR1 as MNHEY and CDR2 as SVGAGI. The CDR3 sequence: CASSYSAQGRNEQFF. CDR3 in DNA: TGTGCCAGCAGTTACTCGGCCCAGGGGAGGAATGAGCAGTTCTTC.

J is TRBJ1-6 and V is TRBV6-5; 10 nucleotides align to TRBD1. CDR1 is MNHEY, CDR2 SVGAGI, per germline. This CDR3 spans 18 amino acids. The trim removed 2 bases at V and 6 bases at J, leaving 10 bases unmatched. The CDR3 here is CASSYPRDRGTGNSPLHF. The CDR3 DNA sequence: TGTGCCAGCAGTTACCCACGGGACAGGGGAACGGGTAATTCACCCCTCCACTTT.

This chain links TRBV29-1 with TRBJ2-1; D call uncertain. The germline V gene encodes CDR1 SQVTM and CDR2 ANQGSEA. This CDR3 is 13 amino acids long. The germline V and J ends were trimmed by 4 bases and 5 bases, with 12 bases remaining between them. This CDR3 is CSVGVRQDNEQFF. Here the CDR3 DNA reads TGCAGCGTTGGTGTTAGGCAGGACAATGAGCAGTTCTTC.